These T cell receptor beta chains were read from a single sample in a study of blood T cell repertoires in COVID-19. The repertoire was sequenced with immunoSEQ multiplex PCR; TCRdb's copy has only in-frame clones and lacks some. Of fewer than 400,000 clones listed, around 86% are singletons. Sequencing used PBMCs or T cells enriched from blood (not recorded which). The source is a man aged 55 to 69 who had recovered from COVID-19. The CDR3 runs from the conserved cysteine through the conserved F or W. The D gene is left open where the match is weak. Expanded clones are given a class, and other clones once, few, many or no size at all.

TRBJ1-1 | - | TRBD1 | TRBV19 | TGTGCCAGTAGTATTCGATTCCCCGGGACAGGGGGAAACACTGAAGCTTTCTTT | CASSIRFPGTGGNTEAFF
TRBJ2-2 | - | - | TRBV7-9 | TGTGCCAGCAGCTTAGGGCAGGGGAACACCGGGGAGCTGTTTTTT | CASSLGQGNTGELFF
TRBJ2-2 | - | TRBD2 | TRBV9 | TGTGCCAGCAGCGTCGGACTAGCGGGGGTTAGCGGGGAGCTGTTTTTT | CASSVGLAGVSGELFF
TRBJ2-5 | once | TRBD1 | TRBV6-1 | TGTGCCAGCAGTGATTCCGGGACAGAGCAAGAGACCCAGTACTTC | CASSDSGTEQETQYF
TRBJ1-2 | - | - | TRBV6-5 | TGTGCCACGACTTCTAACTATGGCTACACCTTC | CATTSNYGYTF
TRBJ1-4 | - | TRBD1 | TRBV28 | TGTGCCAGACAGGGGGCAACTAATGAAAAACTGTTTTTT | CARQGATNEKLFF
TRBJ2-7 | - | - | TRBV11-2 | TGTGCCAGCAGCTTGGGCTCCTCCCCCAGCTCCTACGAGCAGTACTTC | CASSLGSSPSSYEQYF
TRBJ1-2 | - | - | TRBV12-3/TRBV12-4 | TGTGCCAGCAGTTCCTCTTTCTATGGCTACACCTTC | CASSSSFYGYTF
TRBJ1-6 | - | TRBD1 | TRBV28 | TGTGCCAGCAGTTTAATACAGGGGAATTCACCCCTCCACTTT | CASSLIQGNSPLHF
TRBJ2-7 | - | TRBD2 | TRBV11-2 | TGTGCCAGCAGCCCCGGACTAGCGGGAGTTTACGAGCAGTACTTC | CASSPGLAGVYEQYF
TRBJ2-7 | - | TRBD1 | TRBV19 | TGTGCCAGTAGTATCGTGACAGGGGCATACGAGCAGTACTTC | CASSIVTGAYEQYF
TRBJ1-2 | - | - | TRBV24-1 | TGTGCCACCAGTGACCCAAACTATGGCTACACCTTC | CATSDPNYGYTF
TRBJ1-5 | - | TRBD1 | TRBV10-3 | TGTGCCATCCATCAACAATTATACGGGACAGTGAGTAGCAATCAGCCCCAGCATTTT | CAIHQQLYGTVSSNQPQHF
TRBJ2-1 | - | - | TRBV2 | TGTGCCAGCAGGGAGTGGTTGCTCGGGGGTAGCCCCCGCATTTTCCAGTTCTTC | CASREWLLGGSPRIFQFF
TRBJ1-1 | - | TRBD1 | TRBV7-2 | TGTGCCAGCAGCCCCCTGGGGGCAGGGGGCTCCACTGAAGCTTTCTTT | CASSPLGAGGSTEAFF
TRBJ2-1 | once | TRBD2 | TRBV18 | TGTGCCAGCTCACCCGCCCGACTAGCGGGAGAGATTTACAATGAGCAGTTCTTC | CASSPARLAGEIYNEQFF
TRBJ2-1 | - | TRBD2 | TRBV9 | TGTGCCAGCAGCGTACCTGATGGCGGGAGTGCCTACAATGAGCAGTTCTTC | CASSVPDGGSAYNEQFF
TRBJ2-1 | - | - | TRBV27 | TGTGCCAGCAGTTTATTGGGGTCAGGACAATACGAGCAGTTCTTC | CASSLLGSGQYEQFF
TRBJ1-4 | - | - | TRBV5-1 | TGCGCCAGCAGCTCAGGGGACCGTGGGGAAAAACTGTTTTTT | CASSSGDRGEKLFF
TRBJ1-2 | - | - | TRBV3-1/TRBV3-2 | TGTGCCAGCAGCCATAGAGGTAACTATGGCTACACCTTC | CASSHRGNYGYTF
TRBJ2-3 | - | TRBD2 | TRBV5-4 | TGTGCCAGCAGCTCACTGACTAGCGGGAGCACAGATACGCAGTATTTT | CASSSLTSGSTDTQYF
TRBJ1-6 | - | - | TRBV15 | TGTGCCACCAGCATGTTACAGATTAATTCACCCCTCCACTTT | CATSMLQINSPLHF
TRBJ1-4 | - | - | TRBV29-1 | TGCAGCGTTGAGGACTTGAATGAAAAACTGTTTTTT | CSVEDLNEKLFF
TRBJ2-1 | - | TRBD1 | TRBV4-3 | TGCGCCAGCAGCCAAGCACTAGGGGGCGATGAGCAGTTCTTC | CASSQALGGDEQFF
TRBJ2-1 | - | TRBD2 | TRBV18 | TGTGCCAGCTCACCACCGGTACTAGCGGGAGGCAACAATGAGCAGTTCTTC | CASSPPVLAGGNNEQFF
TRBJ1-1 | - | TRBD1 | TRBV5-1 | TGCGCCAGCAGCTTGGCCCCCTATCCACAGGGGCGAACTGAAGCTTTCTTT | CASSLAPYPQGRTEAFF
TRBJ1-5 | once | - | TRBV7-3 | TGTGCCAGCAGCAGGGTACGGGGGACGCCCCAGCATTTT | CASSRVRGTPQHF
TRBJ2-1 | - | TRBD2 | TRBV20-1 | TGCAGTGCTAGTGGACTAGCGGTTACGAGCTCCTACAATGAGCAGTTCTTC | CSASGLAVTSSYNEQFF
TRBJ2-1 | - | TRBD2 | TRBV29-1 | TGCAGCGTTCCAGGACTAGCGGGATCCCCAGGCAATGAGCAGTTCTTC | CSVPGLAGSPGNEQFF
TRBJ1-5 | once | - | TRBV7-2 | TGTGCCAGCAGCTTAGGACAGCCTAGCAATCAGCCCCAGCATTTT | CASSLGQPSNQPQHF
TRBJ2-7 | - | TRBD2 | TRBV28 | TGTGCCACCTCCCCAGCGGGACCTAAGCAGTACTTC | CATSPAGPKQYF
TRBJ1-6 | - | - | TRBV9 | TGTGCCAGCAGCGTAGGTGGGGACTTGGGTTCACCCCTCCACTTT | CASSVGGDLGSPLHF
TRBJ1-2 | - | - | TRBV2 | TGTGCCAGCACGGTGAACTATGGCTACACCTTC | CASTVNYGYTF
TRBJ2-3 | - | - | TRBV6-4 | TGTGCCAGCAGTGAAGGAGGGCTAGCAGGAGATACGCAGTATTTT | CASSEGGLAGDTQYF
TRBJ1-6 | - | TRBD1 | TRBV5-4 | TGTGCCAGCAGCTCGGGGACAGGGCTAAATTCACCCCTCCACTTT | CASSSGTGLNSPLHF
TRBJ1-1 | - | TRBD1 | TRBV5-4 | TGTGCCAGCAGCAGGGGACAGGCCCGGACTGAAGCTTTCTTT | CASSRGQARTEAFF
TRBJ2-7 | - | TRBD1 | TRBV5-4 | TGTGCCAGCAGCTCCGGACAGGGACGTAGCTACGAGCAGTACTTC | CASSSGQGRSYEQYF
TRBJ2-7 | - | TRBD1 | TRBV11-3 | TGTGCCAGCAGCATAACAGGGACAGCCGAGCAGTACTTC | CASSITGTAEQYF